The rows below give T cell receptor beta chains drawn from one sample of a study of cytomegalovirus exposure and HLA in healthy donors. Generated by immunoSEQ multiplex PCR, the TCRdb table keeps only in-frame clones and is missing some. The sample has around 120,000 clones; 70% to 85% are singletons. Sequenced material: PBMCs. These receptors were taken from a man aged 45-65 years in good health and CMV-seropositive. CDR3s include the opening cysteine and the closing phenylalanine or tryptophan. The order of the fields is clone size, D gene, V gene, J gene, CDR3 protein, CDR3 DNA. D genes are given only for firm matches. Expanded clones get a size class; other rows say once, few or many, or leave the size out.

>NA|NA|TRBV7-9|TRBJ2-5
CASSLQRYQETQYF
TGTGCCAGCAGCTTACAGAGGTACCAAGAGACCCAGTACTTC
>NA|NA|TRBV4-1|TRBJ1-3
CASSTGVVQRTIYF
TGCGCCAGCAGCACGGGGGTCGTTCAGCGCACCATATATTTT
>NA|TRBD2|TRBV11-3|TRBJ2-3
CASSLDGAGGTDTQYF
TGTGCCAGCAGCTTAGACGGAGCGGGAGGGACAGATACGCAGTATTTT
>NA|NA|TRBV19|TRBJ1-4
CASSNQGNEKLFF
TGTGCCAGTAGTAACCAGGGTAATGAAAAACTGTTTTTT
>NA|TRBD1|TRBV28|TRBJ1-1
CATKRQGVTEAFF
TGTGCCACCAAAAGACAGGGAGTCACTGAAGCTTTCTTT
>NA|NA|TRBV11-3|TRBJ1-1
CASSLYSNTEAFF
TGTGCCAGCAGCTTATATTCGAACACTGAAGCTTTCTTT
>NA|TRBD1|TRBV9|TRBJ1-1
CASSAGQLNTEAFF
TGTGCCAGCAGCGCGGGACAGTTGAACACTGAAGCTTTCTTT
>NA|TRBD2|TRBV5-1|TRBJ2-5
CASRLAGGITHTIQSETQYF
TGCGCCAGCAGACTAGCGGGAGGTATTACCCACACCATCCAATCAGAGACCCAGTACTTC
>NA|NA|TRBV7-2|TRBJ1-6
CASSFLVGLSSPLHF
TGTGCCAGCAGTTTCTTGGTCGGTTTATCTTCACCCCTCCACTTT
>NA|TRBD1|TRBV5-1|TRBJ1-2
CASSLEGQGESGYTF
TGCGCCAGCAGCTTGGAAGGGCAGGGGGAAAGCGGCTACACCTTC
>NA|NA|TRBV19|TRBJ1-3
CASKPQGSTGNTIYF
TGTGCCAGTAAACCCCAGGGATCTACTGGAAACACCATATATTTT
>NA|TRBD1|TRBV14|TRBJ1-1
CASSQFRGVLNTEAFF
TGTGCCAGCAGCCAATTCAGGGGGGTCCTGAACACTGAAGCTTTCTTT
>NA|NA|TRBV10-3|TRBJ2-7
CAISEGGDPYEQYF
TGTGCCATCAGTGAAGGAGGGGACCCCTACGAGCAGTACTTC
>NA|NA|TRBV19|TRBJ2-1
CASSIEGAVYNEQFF
TGTGCCAGTAGTATAGAGGGGGCAGTCTACAATGAGCAGTTCTTC
>NA|NA|TRBV27|TRBJ2-7
CASSYPYEQYF
TGTGCCAGCAGTTACCCCTACGAGCAGTACTTC
>few|TRBD1|TRBV6-5|TRBJ1-2
CASSYRGTGYGYTF
TGTGCCAGCAGTTACCGCGGGACAGGGTATGGCTACACCTTC
>NA|TRBD1|TRBV10-1|TRBJ1-1
CASSKTTGLMNTEAFF
TGCGCCAGCAGTAAGACGACAGGGCTCATGAACACTGAAGCTTTCTTT
>once|NA|TRBV30|TRBJ1-2
CAWTRAGGGYTF
TGTGCCTGGACGAGGGCTGGTGGTGGCTACACCTTC
>once|NA|TRBV18|TRBJ1-4
CASSPERTLGEKLFF
TGTGCCAGCTCACCGGAAAGGACACTGGGTGAAAAACTGTTTTTT
>few|TRBD1|TRBV6-1|TRBJ1-1
CASSRTGDTEAFF
TGTGCCAGCAGTAGGACAGGGGACACTGAAGCTTTCTTT
>NA|TRBD2|TRBV28|TRBJ2-1
CASSSGAGGPGTYNEQFF
TGTGCCAGCAGTTCTGGAGCGGGGGGGCCGGGAACCTACAATGAGCAGTTCTTC
>few|NA|TRBV2|TRBJ1-1
CASSEASRVGKTEAFF
TGTGCCAGCAGTGAAGCCTCGAGGGTAGGGAAAACGGAAGCTTTCTTT
>NA|NA|TRBV12-5|TRBJ1-1
CASGPGGTEAFF
TGTGCTAGTGGTCCGGGGGGGACTGAAGCTTTCTTT
>NA|TRBD2|TRBV5-1|TRBJ2-2
CASSLAAPNTGELFF
TGCGCCAGCAGCCTAGCGGCTCCGAACACCGGGGAGCTGTTTTTT
>NA|NA|TRBV28|TRBJ1-1
CASSPRAVNTEAFF
TGTGCCAGCAGTCCCAGGGCCGTGAACACTGAAGCTTTCTTT
>NA|TRBD1|TRBV6-6|TRBJ1-2
CASSLTGLDGYTF
TGTGCCAGCAGTTTGACAGGGTTGGATGGCTACACCTTC
>NA|TRBD1|TRBV18|TRBJ2-7
CASSIGTAASYEQYF
TGTGCCAGCTCAATCGGGACAGCAGCCTCCTACGAGCAGTACTTC
>NA|NA|TRBV5-8|TRBJ2-3
CASRGTGQGF
TGTGCCAGCAGGGGGACTGGTCAGGGCTTT
>NA|TRBD2|TRBV29-1|TRBJ2-7
CSVDSDGRGDEQYF
TGCAGCGTTGACTCGGACGGTCGGGGGGACGAGCAGTACTTC
>NA|NA|TRBV2|TRBJ1-2
CASSEAGGWDGYTF
TGTGCCAGCAGTGAAGCGGGGGGTTGGGATGGCTACACCTTC
>once|NA|TRBV30|TRBJ2-7
CAWSAQREQYF
TGTGCCTGGAGTGCCCAGCGGGAGCAGTACTTC
>once|TRBD2|TRBV7-6|TRBJ2-7
CASSLIFGSASGSRNEQYF
TGTGCCAGCAGCTTAATTTTCGGATCGGCTAGCGGGAGTAGGAACGAGCAGTACTTC
>few|NA|TRBV30|TRBJ1-3
CAWTRSGNTIYF
TGTGCCTGGACCAGATCGGGAAACACCATATATTTT
>NA|NA|TRBV10-2|TRBJ2-2
CASSVVSTGELFF
TGCGCCAGCAGTGTGGTGAGCACCGGGGAGCTGTTTTTT
>NA|TRBD2|TRBV5-4|TRBJ2-2
CASSLGAGVNTGELFF
TGTGCCAGCAGCTTAGGAGCGGGGGTGAACACCGGGGAGCTGTTTTTT
>few|NA|TRBV7-2|TRBJ2-7
CASSSRTESSYEQYF
TGTGCCAGCAGCTCTAGGACTGAGAGCTCCTACGAGCAGTACTTC
>NA|TRBD2|TRBV10-1|TRBJ2-5
CASPRGEGEGETQYF
TGCGCCAGCCCCCGGGGGGAAGGGGAAGGGGAGACCCAGTACTTC
>NA|TRBD1|TRBV7-9|TRBJ1-3
CASSLGTGAGNTIYF
TGTGCCAGCAGCTTAGGGACAGGAGCTGGAAACACCATATATTTT
>medium-sized|TRBD2|TRBV7-9|TRBJ2-1
CASSFGTSSLEQFF
TGTGCCAGCAGCTTTGGGACTAGCAGTCTTGAGCAGTTCTTC
>NA|TRBD1|TRBV29-1|TRBJ1-4
CSGTTGPREKLFF
TGCAGCGGTACGACAGGGCCGCGAGAAAAACTGTTTTTT
>NA|NA|TRBV27|TRBJ1-5
CASTRRVPNQPQHF
TGTGCCAGCACCAGGAGGGTTCCCAATCAGCCCCAGCATTTT